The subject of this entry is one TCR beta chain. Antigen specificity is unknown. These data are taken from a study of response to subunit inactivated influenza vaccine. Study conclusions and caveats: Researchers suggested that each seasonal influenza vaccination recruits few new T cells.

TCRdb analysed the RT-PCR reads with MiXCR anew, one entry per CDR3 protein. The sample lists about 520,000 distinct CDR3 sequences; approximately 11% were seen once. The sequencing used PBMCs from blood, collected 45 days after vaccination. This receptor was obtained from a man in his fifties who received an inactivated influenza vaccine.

CDR3 DNA: TGTGCCAGCAGTTACTCGAATCTACGGGGAACTGAAGCTTTCTTT. It translates to CASSYSNLRGTEAFF. The chain couples TRBV6-2 or TRBV6-3 to TRBJ1-1; no clear D gene. V lost 0 bases and J 5 bases, leaving 13 bases between the germline ends. Germline-derived CDR1 and CDR2 are MNHEY and SVGEGT. CDR3 length: 15 amino acids.